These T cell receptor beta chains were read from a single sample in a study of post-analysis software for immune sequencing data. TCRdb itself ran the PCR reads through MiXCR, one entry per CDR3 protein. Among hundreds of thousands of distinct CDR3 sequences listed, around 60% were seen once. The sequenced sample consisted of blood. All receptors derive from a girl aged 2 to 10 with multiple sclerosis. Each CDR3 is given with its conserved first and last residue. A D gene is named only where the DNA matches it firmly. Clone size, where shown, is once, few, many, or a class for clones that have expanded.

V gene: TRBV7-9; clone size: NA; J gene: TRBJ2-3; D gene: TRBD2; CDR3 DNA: TGTGCCAGCAGCTCCTCGGGACTAGCGTCAGATACGCAGTATTTT; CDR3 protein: CASSSSGLASDTQYF
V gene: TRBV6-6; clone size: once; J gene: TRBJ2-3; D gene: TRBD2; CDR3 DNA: TGTGCCAGCAGTATCCAACTAGCGGGGGGCGAGGCAGATACGCAGTATTTT; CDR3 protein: CASSIQLAGGEADTQYF
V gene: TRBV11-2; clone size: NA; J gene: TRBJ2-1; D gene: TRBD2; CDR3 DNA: TGTGCCAGCCGTCTCCTTAGCGGGTCAATTTACAATGGGCAGTTCTTC; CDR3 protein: CASRLLSGSIYNGQFF
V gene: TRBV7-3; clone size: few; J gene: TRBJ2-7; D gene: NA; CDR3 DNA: TGTGCCAGCAGCTTAAACAGGCTCTCCTACGAGCAGTACTTC; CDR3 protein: CASSLNRLSYEQYF
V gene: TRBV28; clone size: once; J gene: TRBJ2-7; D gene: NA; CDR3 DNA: TGTGCCAGCACCTCAAGGGGGGGGCGAAGCTCCTACGAGCAGTACTTC; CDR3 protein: CASTSRGGRSSYEQYF
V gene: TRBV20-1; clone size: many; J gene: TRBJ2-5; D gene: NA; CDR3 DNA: TGCAGTGCCCCGACTTCATCCGAGACCCAGTACTTC; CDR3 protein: CSAPTSSETQYF
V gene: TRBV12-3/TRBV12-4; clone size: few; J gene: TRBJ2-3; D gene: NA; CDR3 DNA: TGTGCCAGCAGTTTAAGGCATTCCAGCACAGATACGCAGTATTTT; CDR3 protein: CASSLRHSSTDTQYF
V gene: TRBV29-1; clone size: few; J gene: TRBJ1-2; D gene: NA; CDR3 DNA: TGCAGCGTTGAAGAGCGAGTCGGCTATGGCTACACCTTC; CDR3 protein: CSVEERVGYGYTF
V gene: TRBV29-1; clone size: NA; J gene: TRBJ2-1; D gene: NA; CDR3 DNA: TGCAGCGTCCCCTCGGACTACAACAATGAGCAGTTCTTC; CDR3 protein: CSVPSDYNNEQFF
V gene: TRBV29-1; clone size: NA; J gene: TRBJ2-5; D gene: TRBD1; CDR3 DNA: TGCAGCGTTGAACCAGGGGGAAGGAATGAGCAGTACTTC; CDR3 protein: CSVEPGGRNEQYF
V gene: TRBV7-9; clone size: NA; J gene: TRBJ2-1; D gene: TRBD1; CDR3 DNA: TGTGCCAGCAGCCCCGACAGGGGCGGAGAAAATGAGCAGTTCTTC; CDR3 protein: CASSPDRGGENEQFF
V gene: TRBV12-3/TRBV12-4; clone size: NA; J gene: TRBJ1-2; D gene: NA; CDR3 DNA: TGTGCCAGCAGTTTACAGACCGACCACTATGGCTACACCTTC; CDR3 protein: CASSLQTDHYGYTF
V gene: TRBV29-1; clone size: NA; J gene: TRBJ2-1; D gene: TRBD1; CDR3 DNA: TGCAGCGCCGAGAGACCAGGGACAGCCTACAATGAGCAGTTCTTC; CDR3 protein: CSAERPGTAYNEQFF
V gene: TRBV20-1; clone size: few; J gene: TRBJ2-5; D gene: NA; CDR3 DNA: TGCAGTGCTAGAGATTTACAAACCCAAGAGACCCAGTACTTC; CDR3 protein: CSARDLQTQETQYF
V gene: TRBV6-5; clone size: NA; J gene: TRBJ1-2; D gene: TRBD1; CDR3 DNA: TGTGCCAGCACCTCGGGACAGACTAACTATGGCTACACCTTC; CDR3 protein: CASTSGQTNYGYTF
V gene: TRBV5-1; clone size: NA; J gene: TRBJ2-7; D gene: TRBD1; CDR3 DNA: TGCGCCAGCAGCCCCATAGGACAGGGGGCATCTGACGAGCAGTACTTC; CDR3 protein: CASSPIGQGASDEQYF
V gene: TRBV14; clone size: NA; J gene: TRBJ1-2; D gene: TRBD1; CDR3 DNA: TGTGCCAGCAGCCAAGTTCGTGCAGGGGGGCTTGGCTACACCTTC; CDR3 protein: CASSQVRAGGLGYTF
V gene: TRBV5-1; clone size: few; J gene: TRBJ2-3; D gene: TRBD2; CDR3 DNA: TGCGCCAGCAGCTTCGCGGGGGGCCTTAAACGGTATTTT; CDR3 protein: CASSFAGGLKRYF
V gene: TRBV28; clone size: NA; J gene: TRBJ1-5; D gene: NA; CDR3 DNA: TGTGCCAGCAGTTTAAACCGGGACATATCTAGCAATCAGCCCCAGCATTTT; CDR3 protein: CASSLNRDISSNQPQHF
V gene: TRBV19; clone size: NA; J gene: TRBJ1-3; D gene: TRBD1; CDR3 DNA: TGTGCCAGTAGTCCCGGACAGGGGGCAACCATATATTTT; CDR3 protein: CASSPGQGATIYF
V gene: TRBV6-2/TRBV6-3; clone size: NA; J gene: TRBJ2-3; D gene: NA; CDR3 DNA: TGTGCCAGCATTCGGGATATAGGGGAGATCACAGATACGCAGTATTTT; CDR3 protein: CASIRDIGEITDTQYF
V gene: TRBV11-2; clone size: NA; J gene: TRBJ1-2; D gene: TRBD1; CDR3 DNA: TGTGCCAGCACCCTAGGACAGGGTCGATATGGCCACACCTTC; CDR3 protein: CASTLGQGRYGHTF
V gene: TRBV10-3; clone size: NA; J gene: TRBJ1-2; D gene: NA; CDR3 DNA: TGTGCCATCATGAACGGATCAGCCAACTATGGCTACACCTTC; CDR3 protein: CAIMNGSANYGYTF
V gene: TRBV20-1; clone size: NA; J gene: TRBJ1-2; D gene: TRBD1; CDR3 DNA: TGCAGTGCTTCCGGACAGGGAGTTGGCTACACCTTC; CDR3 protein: CSASGQGVGYTF
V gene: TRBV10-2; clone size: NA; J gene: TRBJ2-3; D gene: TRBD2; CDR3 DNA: TGCGCCAGCACTTTATTCGGGGGGGCGAGGACAGATACGCAGTATTTT; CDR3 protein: CASTLFGGARTDTQYF
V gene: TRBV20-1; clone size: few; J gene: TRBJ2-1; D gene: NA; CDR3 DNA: TGCAGTGCTGGACCGACAGACAATGAGCAGTTCTTC; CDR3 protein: CSAGPTDNEQFF
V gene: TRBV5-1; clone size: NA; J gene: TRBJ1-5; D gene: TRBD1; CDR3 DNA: TGCGCCAGCAGCTTTGGCGGACAGGATAATCAGCCCCAGCATTTT; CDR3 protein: CASSFGGQDNQPQHF
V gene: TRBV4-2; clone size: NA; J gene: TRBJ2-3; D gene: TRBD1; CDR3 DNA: TGTGCCAGCAGCCAAGAAGAGGGGGCAGCAGATACGCAGTATTTT; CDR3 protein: CASSQEEGAADTQYF
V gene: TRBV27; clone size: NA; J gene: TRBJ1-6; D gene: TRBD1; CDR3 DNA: TGTGCCAGCAGTTTCGGCAATAACAGGGGGCGATGGCCCCTCCACTTT; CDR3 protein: CASSFGNNRGRWPLHF
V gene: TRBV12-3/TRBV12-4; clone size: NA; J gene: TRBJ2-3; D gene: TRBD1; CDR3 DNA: TGTGCCAGCAGTTCCCCGAGGGGGCCCCAGTATTTT; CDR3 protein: CASSSPRGPQYF
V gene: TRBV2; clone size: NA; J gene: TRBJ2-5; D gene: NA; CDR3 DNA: TGTGCCAGCAGTGCTCGGGGGCCCTCAGAGACCCAGTACTTC; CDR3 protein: CASSARGPSETQYF
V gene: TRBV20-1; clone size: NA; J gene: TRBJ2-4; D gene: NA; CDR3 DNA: TGCAGTGCCTCAGATGTGGGGGGCTCCAAAAACATTCAGTACTTC; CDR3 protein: CSASDVGGSKNIQYF
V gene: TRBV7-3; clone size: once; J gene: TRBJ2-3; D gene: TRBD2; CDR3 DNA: TGTGCCAGCAGCCCAATAGCGGGGGGGCTCACAGATACGCAGTATTTT; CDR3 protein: CASSPIAGGLTDTQYF
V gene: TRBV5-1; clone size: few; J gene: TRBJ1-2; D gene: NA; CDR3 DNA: TGCGCCAGCAGCCCGGACGAAGCTAACTATGGCTACACCTTC; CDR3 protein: CASSPDEANYGYTF
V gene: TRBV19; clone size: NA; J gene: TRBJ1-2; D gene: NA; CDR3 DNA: TGTGCCAGTAGTGGATGGGGCTACACCTTC; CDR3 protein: CASSGWGYTF
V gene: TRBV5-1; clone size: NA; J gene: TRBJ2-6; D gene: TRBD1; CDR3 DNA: TGCGCCAGCAGCGCCGACAGGGCTCCTGGGGCCAACGTCCTGACTTTC; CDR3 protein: CASSADRAPGANVLTF
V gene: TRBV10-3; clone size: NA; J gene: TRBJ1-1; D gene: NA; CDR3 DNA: TGTGCCACTCGGTCCTTGGGCACTGAAGCTTTCTTT; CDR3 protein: CATRSLGTEAFF
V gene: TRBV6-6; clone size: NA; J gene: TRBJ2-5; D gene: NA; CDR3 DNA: TGTGCCAGCAGCAAAGGGACAAACCAAGAGACCCAGTACTTC; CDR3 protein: CASSKGTNQETQYF
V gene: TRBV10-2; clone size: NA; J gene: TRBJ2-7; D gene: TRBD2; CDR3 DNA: TGCGCCAGCAGTGAGTCCCTTCGACTAGCGGCCTACTACGAGCAGTACTTC; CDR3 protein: CASSESLRLAAYYEQYF
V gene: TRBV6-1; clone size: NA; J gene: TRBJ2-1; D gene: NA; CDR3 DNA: TGTGCCAGCAGCCCTACCCCGGGGAGCGGCTTCTACAATGAGCAGTTCTTC; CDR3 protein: CASSPTPGSGFYNEQFF
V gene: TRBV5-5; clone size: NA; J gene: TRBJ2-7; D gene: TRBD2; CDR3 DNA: TGTGCCAGCAGCGTTTCCCTCGGGACTAGCGGTTCCACCCTTACCTACGAGCAGTACTTC; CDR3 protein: CASSVSLGTSGSTLTYEQYF